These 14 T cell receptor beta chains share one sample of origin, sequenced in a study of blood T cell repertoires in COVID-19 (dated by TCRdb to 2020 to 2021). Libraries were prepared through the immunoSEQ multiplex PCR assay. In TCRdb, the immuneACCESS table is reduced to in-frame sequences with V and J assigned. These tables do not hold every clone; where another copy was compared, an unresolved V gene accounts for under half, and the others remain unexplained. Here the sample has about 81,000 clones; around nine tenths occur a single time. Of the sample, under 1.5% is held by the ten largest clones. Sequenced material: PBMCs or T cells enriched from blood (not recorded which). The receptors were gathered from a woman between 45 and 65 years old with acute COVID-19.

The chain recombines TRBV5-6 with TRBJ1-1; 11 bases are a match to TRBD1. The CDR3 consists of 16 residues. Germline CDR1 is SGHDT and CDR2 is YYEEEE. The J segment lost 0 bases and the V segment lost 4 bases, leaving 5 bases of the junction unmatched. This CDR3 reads CASSRDRGNMNTEAFF. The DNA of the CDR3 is TGTGCCAGCAGCCGGGACAGGGGGAACATGAACACTGAAGCTTTCTTT.

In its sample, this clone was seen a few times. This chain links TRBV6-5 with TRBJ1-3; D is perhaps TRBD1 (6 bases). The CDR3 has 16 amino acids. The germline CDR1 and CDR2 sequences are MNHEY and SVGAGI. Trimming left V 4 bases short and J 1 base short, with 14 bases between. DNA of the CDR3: TGTGCCAGCAGTTTACAGGGTACTGGATCTGGAAACACCATATATTTT. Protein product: CASSLQGTGSGNTIYF.

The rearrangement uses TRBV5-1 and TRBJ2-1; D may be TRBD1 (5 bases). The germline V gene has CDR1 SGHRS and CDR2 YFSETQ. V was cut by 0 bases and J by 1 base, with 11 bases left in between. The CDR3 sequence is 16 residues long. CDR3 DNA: TGCGCCAGCAGCTTGGCGGGTGACAGTTCCTACAATGAGCAGTTCTTC. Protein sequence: CASSLAGDSSYNEQFF.

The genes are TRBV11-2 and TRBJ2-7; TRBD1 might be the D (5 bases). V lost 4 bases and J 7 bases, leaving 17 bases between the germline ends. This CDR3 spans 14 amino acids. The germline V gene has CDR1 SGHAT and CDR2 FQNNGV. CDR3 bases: TGTGCCAGCAGCTCTGTATTGCTTCAGGGAGAGCAGTACTTC. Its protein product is CASSSVLLQGEQYF.

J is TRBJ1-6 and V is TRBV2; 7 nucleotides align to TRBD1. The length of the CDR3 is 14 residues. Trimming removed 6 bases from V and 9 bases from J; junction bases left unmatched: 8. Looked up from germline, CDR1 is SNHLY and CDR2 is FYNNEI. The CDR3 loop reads CASRHTPGGSPLHF. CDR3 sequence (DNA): TGTGCCAGCAGGCACACTCCAGGGGGTTCACCCCTCCACTTT.

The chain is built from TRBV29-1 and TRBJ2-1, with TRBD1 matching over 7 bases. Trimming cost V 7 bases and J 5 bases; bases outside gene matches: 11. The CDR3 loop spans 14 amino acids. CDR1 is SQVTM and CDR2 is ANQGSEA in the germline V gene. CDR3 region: CSADRQGGDNEQFF. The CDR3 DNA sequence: TGCAGCGCCGACCGACAGGGTGGGGACAATGAGCAGTTCTTC.

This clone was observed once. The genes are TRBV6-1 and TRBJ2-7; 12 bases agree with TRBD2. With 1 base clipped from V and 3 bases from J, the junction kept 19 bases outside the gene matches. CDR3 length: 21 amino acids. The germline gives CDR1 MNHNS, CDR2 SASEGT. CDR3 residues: CASSEVLVLRLAGEGIYEQYF. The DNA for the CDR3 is TGTGCCAGCAGTGAAGTGTTGGTTTTGAGACTAGCGGGGGAGGGGATCTACGAGCAGTACTTC.

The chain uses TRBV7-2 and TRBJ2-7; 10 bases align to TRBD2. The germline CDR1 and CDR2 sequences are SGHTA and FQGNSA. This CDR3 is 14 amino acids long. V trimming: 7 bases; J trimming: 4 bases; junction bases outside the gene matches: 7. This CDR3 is CASKTSGTTYEQYF. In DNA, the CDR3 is TGTGCCAGCAAAACTAGCGGGACCACTTACGAGCAGTACTTC.

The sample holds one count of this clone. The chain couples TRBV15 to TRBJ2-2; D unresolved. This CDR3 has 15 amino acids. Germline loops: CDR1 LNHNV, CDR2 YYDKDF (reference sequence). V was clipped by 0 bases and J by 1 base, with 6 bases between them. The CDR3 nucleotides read TGTGCCACCAGCAGAGAAAGAGGGAACACCGGGGAGCTGTTTTTT. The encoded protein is CATSRERGNTGELFF.

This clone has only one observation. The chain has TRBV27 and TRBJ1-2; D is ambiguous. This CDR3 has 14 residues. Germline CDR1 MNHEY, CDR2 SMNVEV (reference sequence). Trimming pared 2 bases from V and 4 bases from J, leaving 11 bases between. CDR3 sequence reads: CASSLDQAAYGYTF. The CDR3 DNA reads TGTGCCAGCAGTTTAGATCAGGCTGCCTATGGCTACACCTTC.

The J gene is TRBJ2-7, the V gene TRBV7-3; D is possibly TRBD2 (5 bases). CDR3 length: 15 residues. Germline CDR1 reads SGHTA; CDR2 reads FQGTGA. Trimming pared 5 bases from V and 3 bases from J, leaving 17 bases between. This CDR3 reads CASSKDGGFLYEQYF. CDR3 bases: TGTGCCAGCAGCAAGGACGGCGGGTTCCTCTACGAGCAGTACTTC.

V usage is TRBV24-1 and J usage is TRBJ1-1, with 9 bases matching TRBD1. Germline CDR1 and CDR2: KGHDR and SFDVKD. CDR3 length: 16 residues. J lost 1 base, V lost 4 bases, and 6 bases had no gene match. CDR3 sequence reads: CATSDRGQGTNTEAFF. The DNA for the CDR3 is TGTGCCACCAGTGACCGGGGACAGGGAACGAACACTGAAGCTTTCTTT.

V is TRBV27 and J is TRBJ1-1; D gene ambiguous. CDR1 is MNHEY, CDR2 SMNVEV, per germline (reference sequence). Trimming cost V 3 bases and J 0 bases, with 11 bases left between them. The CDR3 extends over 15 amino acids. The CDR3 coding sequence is TGTGCCAGCAGTTTTAGTACACTAATGAACACTGAAGCTTTCTTT. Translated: CASSFSTLMNTEAFF.

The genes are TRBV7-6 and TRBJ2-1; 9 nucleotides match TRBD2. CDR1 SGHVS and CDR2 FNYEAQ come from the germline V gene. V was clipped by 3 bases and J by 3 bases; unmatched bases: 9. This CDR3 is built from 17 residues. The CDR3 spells CASSLRTSDPVYNEQFF. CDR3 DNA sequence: TGTGCCAGCAGCTTGAGGACTAGCGATCCGGTCTACAATGAGCAGTTCTTC.